The clone carrying this T cell receptor (beta chain) was recorded at least ten times. This entry belongs to a study of T cells in Graves' hyperthyroidism and ophthalmopathy. Template material for amplifying TCR beta CDR3 regions consisted of RNA transcripts. When the TCR CDR3 underwent first-round RT-PCR, the HTBI primer set was used. TCRdb ran MiXCR on the multiplex PCR reads and lists one entry per CDR3 protein. Here the sample spans approximately 640,000 distinct CDR3 sequences, 15% to 20% being singletons. Germline V gene sequence: CDR1 DFQATT, CDR2 SNEGSKA (reference sequence). V lost 5 bases, J lost 5 bases, and 15 bases lay in between. The CDR3 extends over 14 amino acids. Thyroid ultrasound and orbital computed tomography, with clinical symptoms and serum thyroxine and TRAb, informed diagnoses. The authors obtained PBMCs from 10 ml of fresh peripheral blood.

The clonotype originates from a woman in her twenties or thirties with Graves' hyperthyroidism. The specimen sequenced was blood. The J gene is TRBJ1-4, the V gene TRBV20-1, with D possibly being TRBD1 (5 bases). The CDR3, as DNA: TGCAGTGCTCCAGACCCTCGGGGGAATGAAAAACTGTTTTTT. Protein product: CSAPDPRGNEKLFF.